This entry describes one T cell receptor beta chain. The germline CDR1 and CDR2 sequences are SGHDN and FVKESK. The CDR3 extends over 14 amino acids. V shed 4 bases, J shed 6 bases, and the junction held 9 bases outside the gene matches. The data stem from a study of OX40 agonist ivuxolimab in advanced cancers. Data came from immunoSEQ multiplex PCR; TCRdb stores just in-frame clones and leaves some out. The sample lists approximately 66,000 clones, roughly 85% occurring once. The rearrangement joins TRBV14 to TRBJ2-7; 7 nucleotides line up with TRBD1. The sequence came from an adult with an advanced solid tumor such as melanoma, head and neck, liver or kidney cancer. This specimen was CD4+ or CD8+ T cells sorted from blood, taken in a trial of the OX40 agonist ivuxolimab. The CDR3 is CASSPRTGLAEQYF. CDR3 bases: TGTGCCAGCAGCCCCAGGACAGGCCTCGCCGAGCAGTACTTC.